The 30 T cell receptor beta chains listed next were all sequenced from one sample in a study of shared clonotypes between healthy human individuals. TCRdb's table, derived via immunoSEQ multiplex PCR, lists solely in-frame clones and lacks some. This repertoire shows about 2.1 million clones, roughly 93% found once; its top ten account for roughly 1.7%. Naivety among CD8 cells was defined by CD45RO negativity and positive CCR7 selection, thereby excluding terminally differentiated effector memory CD45RA+ cells. Sequencing was carried out using naive CD8+ T cells from PBMCs. The receptors here all came from a man aged 18 to 29 in good health. Some clones in this sample may be carry-over from other donors' samples.

The J gene is TRBJ2-2, the V gene TRBV15; no clear D. The germline V and J ends were trimmed by 1 base and 0 bases, with 9 bases remaining between them. The CDR3 length is 16 residues. Germline V gives CDR1 LNHNV, CDR2 YYDKDF (reference sequence). CDR3 in DNA: TGTGCCACCAGCAGAGCCCTAGGCGCGAACACCGGGGAGCTGTTTTTT. Amino acids: CATSRALGANTGELFF.

V is TRBV19 and J is TRBJ1-5; the match to TRBD1 covers 8 bases. CDR3 size: 14 residues. Germline V gene data show CDR1 as LNHDA and CDR2 as SQIVND (reference sequence). Trimming at V came to 5 bases and at J to 4 bases, leaving 4 bases not matched to a gene. CDR3 sequence reads: CASSRRGPNQPQHF. CDR3 DNA sequence: TGTGCCAGTAGTCGCAGGGGGCCAAATCAGCCCCAGCATTTT.

With respect to this clone: Other nucleotide sequences in the sample specify the same CDR3. V usage is TRBV9 and J usage is TRBJ1-3; D unresolved. With 0 bases removed from V and 0 bases from J, the gap between germline ends came to 7 bases. The germline gives CDR1 SGDLS, CDR2 YYNGEE. The CDR3 consists of 15 residues. CDR3 nucleotides: TGTGCCAGCAGCGTAGAGGGTTTCTCTGGAAACACCATATATTTT. It translates to CASSVEGFSGNTIYF.

The chain recombines TRBV4-1 with TRBJ2-5; D possibly matches TRBD1 or TRBD2 (5 bases each). Trimming removed 1 base from V and 6 bases from J, with 12 bases in between. From germline, CDR1 is MGHRA and CDR2 YSYEKL. This CDR3 region has 14 residues. The chain's CDR3 is CASSQGQSGKTQYF. The CDR3 nucleotides are TGCGCCAGCAGCCAAGGACAGTCGGGGAAGACCCAGTACTTC.

This chain links TRBV11-2 with TRBJ2-1; 7 nucleotides align to TRBD2. The V gene end was trimmed by 7 bases and the J gene end by 1 base; junction bases not matched to a gene: 13. Germline assignment: CDR1 SGHAT and CDR2 FQNNGV. This CDR3 contains 17 residues. CDR3 coding DNA: TGTGCCAGCACCGAGAGGGCGGGAGATAGGTCCTACAATGAGCAGTTCTTC. As protein: CASTERAGDRSYNEQFF.

This rearrangement joins TRBV28 to TRBJ2-7; possibly TRBD2 for D (5 bases). Germline V gene sequence: CDR1 MDHEN, CDR2 SYDVKM. The CDR3 is 15 residues long. Trimming removed 2 bases at V and 2 bases at J, with 13 bases between. The CDR3 nucleotides read TGTGCCAGCAGTTTAGTTAGCCTAGCCCCCTACGAGCAGTACTTC. It is translated as CASSLVSLAPYEQYF.

The rearrangement uses TRBV4-2 and TRBJ2-3, with D maybe TRBD1 (5 bases). Germline V gene sequence: CDR1 LGHNA, CDR2 YNFKEQ. The CDR3 contains 16 residues. Trimming removed 1 base at V and 11 bases at J, with 22 bases between. The CDR3 nucleotides read TGTGCCAGCAGCCAAGGAATTTCCATAGGCGCCCAGGGGCAGTATTTT. Amino acids: CASSQGISIGAQGQYF.

The chain employs TRBV14 and TRBJ2-1; D unresolved. This CDR3 has 16 amino acids. Germline assignment: CDR1 SGHDN and CDR2 FVKESK. V was pared by 1 base and J by 4 bases, with 14 bases between. CDR3 residues: CASSQVSRLFYNEQFF. The CDR3 DNA reads TGTGCCAGCAGCCAAGTCTCCAGGCTCTTTTACAATGAGCAGTTCTTC.

The J gene is TRBJ2-3, the V gene TRBV13; the D is unclear. V was clipped by 4 bases and J by 2 bases, with 10 bases between them. Germline V gene data show CDR1 as PRHDT and CDR2 as FYEKMQ (reference sequence). This CDR3 spans 14 amino acids. The CDR3 spells CASSSRHSTDTQYF. The DNA for the CDR3 is TGTGCCAGCAGCTCCCGACATTCCACAGATACGCAGTATTTT.

This clone was detected once. The rearrangement joins TRBV27 to TRBJ2-1; 9 bases are shared with TRBD1. CDR3 length: 16 residues. CDR1 and CDR2 from the germline V gene are MNHEY and SMNVEV (reference sequence). The junction had 8 bases not matched to a gene; V was cut back by 4 bases and J by 4 bases. In DNA form, the CDR3 reads TGTGCCAGCAGTTATTACTCGGGACAGGGTTACAATGAGCAGTTCTTC. Its protein product is CASSYYSGQGYNEQFF.

On this clone: The same CDR3 is also encoded by other DNA sequences in this sample. The gene calls are TRBV7-9 and TRBJ2-7, with D possibly TRBD2 on 5 matching bases. Trimming pared 5 bases from V and 0 bases from J, leaving 14 bases between. In germline, CDR1 is SEHNR, CDR2 FQNEAQ (reference sequence). CDR3 length: 15 amino acids. This CDR3 is CASSPSGRSSYEQYF. CDR3 coding DNA: TGTGCCAGCAGCCCATCGGGAAGGAGCTCCTACGAGCAGTACTTC.

The rearrangement uses TRBV11-1 and TRBJ2-7, with 8 bases that match TRBD1. The germline V gene has CDR1 SGHAT and CDR2 FQDESV (reference sequence). V trimming: 2 bases; J trimming: 4 bases; junction bases outside the gene matches: 10. The CDR3 is made up of 16 amino acids. As DNA, the CDR3 is TGTGCCAGCAGCTTACACGGTGGGACAGGAGCGTACGAGCAGTACTTC. This gives the protein CASSLHGGTGAYEQYF.

The V gene is TRBV10-2, the J gene TRBJ2-2; no definite D call. CDR1 is WSHSY, CDR2 SAAADI, per germline. V lost 8 bases and J 7 bases, leaving 8 bases between the germline ends. The CDR3 is made up of 11 amino acids. The CDR3: CASLLSGELFF. The CDR3 region has the DNA TGCGCCAGCCTCTTGAGCGGGGAGCTGTTTTTT.

CDR3 sequence: CASTDSYEQYF. The CDR3 DNA reads as TGTGCCAGCACGGACTCCTACGAGCAGTACTTC. This chain uses TRBV6-1 with TRBJ2-7; D is unclear. Germline CDR1 MNHNS, CDR2 SASEGT. The CDR3 consists of 11 residues. V was clipped by 7 bases and J by 0 bases, with 4 bases between them.

This rearrangement joins TRBV28 to TRBJ2-7, with TRBD2 matching over 7 bases. The CDR3 is 13 residues long. Germline-derived CDR1 and CDR2 are MDHEN and SYDVKM. The J segment lost 4 bases and the V segment lost 8 bases, leaving 8 bases of the junction unmatched. In DNA form, the CDR3 reads TGTGCCAGCCGCCGCCGGGACTATTACGAGCAGTACTTC. Translation: CASRRRDYYEQYF.

The sample holds one count of this clone. V usage is TRBV14 and J usage is TRBJ1-2; no clear D. CDR1 is SGHDN, CDR2 FVKESK, per germline. V lost 1 base to trimming and J lost 6 bases, with 9 bases between them. The CDR3 sequence is 13 residues long. CDR3 sequence reads: CASSQVFRDGYTF. As DNA, the CDR3 is TGTGCCAGCAGCCAAGTGTTCCGGGATGGCTACACCTTC.

The chain combines TRBV28 with TRBJ2-1, with TRBD2 matching over 11 bases. There are 17 residues in the CDR3. Per germline, CDR1 MDHEN and CDR2 SYDVKM. The V gene end was trimmed by 5 bases and the J gene end by 3 bases; junction bases not matched to a gene: 9. For the CDR3, the DNA is TGTGCCAGCAGTCCTCACCAACTAGCGGGAGTCTACAATGAGCAGTTCTTC. Its translation is CASSPHQLAGVYNEQFF.

The chain has TRBV27 and TRBJ2-3; possibly TRBD2 for D (5 bases). Germline V lookup: CDR1 MNHEY, CDR2 SMNVEV (reference sequence). CDR3 length: 14 amino acids. V was pared by 5 bases and J by 6 bases, with 15 bases between. CDR3 sequence: CASSIRGSTDTQYF. CDR3 nucleotides: TGTGCCAGCAGTATTAGAGGGTCCACGGATACGCAGTATTTT.

This clone has a single count. The V gene is TRBV28, the J gene TRBJ1-5; D gene ambiguous. CDR3 length equals 14 residues. V was trimmed by 5 bases and J by 4 bases, leaving 12 bases between them. Germline V gene sequence: CDR1 MDHEN, CDR2 SYDVKM. This chain's CDR3 is CASSPRVGNQPQHF. DNA of the CDR3: TGTGCCAGCAGTCCCAGAGTTGGGAATCAGCCCCAGCATTTT.

Notes on this clone: In the same sample, other DNA sequences code for this CDR3. V is TRBV9 and J is TRBJ1-5; D ambiguous. Germline CDR1 SGDLS, CDR2 YYNGEE. The length of the CDR3 is 13 residues. Deletions cut 2 bases from V and 6 bases from J, with 9 bases between. The CDR3 region has the DNA TGTGCCAGCAGCGTCGCCTCCGGTCAGCCCCAGCATTTT. Its protein is CASSVASGQPQHF.

About this clone: The same CDR3 also results from other DNA sequences found in this sample. The DNA of the CDR3 is TGTGCCAGCAGTTTTGGGCAGACGAACACCGGGGAGCTGTTTTTT. Translated, it gives CASSFGQTNTGELFF. The V gene is TRBV28, the J gene TRBJ2-2, with D unclear. Trimming stripped 3 bases from V and 0 bases from J, with 8 bases between. Per the germline V gene, CDR1 is MDHEN and CDR2 is SYDVKM. This CDR3 contains 15 residues.

About this clone: The same CDR3 can be traced to other DNA sequences in this sample. The gene calls are TRBV5-6 and TRBJ2-1, with 9 bases matching TRBD1. This CDR3 region has 15 residues. Trimming at V came to 4 bases and at J to 0 bases, leaving 2 bases not matched to a gene. The V gene's germline CDR1 is SGHDT and CDR2 YYEEEE. CDR3 nucleotide sequence: TGTGCCAGCAGCCCGGGACAGGGCTCCTACAATGAGCAGTTCTTC. Translated: CASSPGQGSYNEQFF.

V gene TRBV9 combines with J gene TRBJ2-7; D tentatively reads TRBD1 or TRBD2 (5 bases each). Between the trimmed V and J ends, which lost 3 bases and 1 base, there was a span of 14 bases. This CDR3 contains 15 residues. CDR1 SGDLS and CDR2 YYNGEE come from the germline V gene. CDR3 sequence: CASSGHRDGSYEQYF. Written as DNA, the CDR3 is TGTGCCAGCAGCGGACACCGGGACGGGTCCTACGAGCAGTACTTC.

This clone was seen a few times. The same CDR3 is also encoded by other DNA sequences in this sample. The chain recombines TRBV6-5 with TRBJ1-2, with D hard to call. The germline V gene has CDR1 MNHEY and CDR2 SVGAGI. The CDR3 runs to 13 residues. Trimming took off 0 bases at V and 5 bases at J, with 7 bases between the two ends. CDR3 amino acids: CASSYSAGYGYTF. CDR3 nucleotides: TGTGCCAGCAGTTACTCGGCGGGGTATGGCTACACCTTC.

This clone was picked up one time. V and J are TRBV9 and TRBJ1-2; D possibly corresponds to TRBD1 (5 bases). The CDR3 consists of 18 residues. Trimming took 7 bases from V and 8 from J, leaving 33 bases between them. Per the germline V gene, CDR1 is SGDLS and CDR2 is YYNGEE. The CDR3 is CASRRSSIAGGAGTGYTF. CDR3 coding DNA: TGTGCCAGCCGACGTAGCTCAATAGCCGGAGGGGCAGGGACCGGCTACACCTTC.

This clone was counted once. V usage is TRBV7-9 and J usage is TRBJ2-4; 9 bases line up with TRBD2. Germline-derived CDR1 and CDR2 are SEHNR and FQNEAQ (reference sequence). The CDR3 is made up of 17 amino acids. Unmatched junction bases numbered 13, after V lost 5 bases and J lost 5 bases. The DNA of the CDR3 is TGTGCCAGCAGCCCCTTGGGGGCGGGAGGGGTCCAAAACATTCAGTACTTC. Translating it yields CASSPLGAGGVQNIQYF.

The DNA for the CDR3 is TGTGCCAGCAGCTTGTTGGCTGCCGTCGCCTTAGCCAAAAACATTCAGTACTTC. It yields the protein CASSLLAAVALAKNIQYF. V usage is TRBV7-2 and J usage is TRBJ2-4; D not resolved. CDR1 and CDR2 (germline): SGHTA, FQGNSA. The CDR3 is 18 residues long. V lost 3 bases and J lost 0, with 18 bases in between.

This rearrangement joins TRBV4-3 to TRBJ1-6; no firm D call. Trimming removed 0 bases at V and 6 bases at J, with 6 bases between. The CDR3 totals 14 residues. In germline, CDR1 is LGHNA, CDR2 YSLEER. The CDR3 sequence is CASSQERFNSPLHF. The CDR3, as DNA: TGCGCCAGCAGCCAAGAAAGGTTTAATTCACCCCTCCACTTT.

The chain links TRBV13 to TRBJ2-3, with 9 positions matching TRBD2. This CDR3 has 16 residues. Germline-derived CDR1 and CDR2 are PRHDT and FYEKMQ (reference sequence). V trimming: 6 bases; J trimming: 2 bases; junction bases outside the gene matches: 9. DNA of the CDR3: TGTGCCAGCAGGGAGGGGCGGGAGGGCCCCACAGATACGCAGTATTTT. It encodes CASREGREGPTDTQYF.

V gene TRBV28 combines with J gene TRBJ2-7; tentatively, D is TRBD1 or TRBD2 (5 bases each). From germline, CDR1 is MDHEN and CDR2 SYDVKM. The CDR3 totals 14 residues. The V end was cut by 6 bases, the J end by 3 bases, with 15 bases between. CDR3 protein: CASSRGPFNYEQYF. The CDR3 region has the DNA TGTGCCAGCAGCCGGGGACCTTTTAACTACGAGCAGTACTTC. Supplemented by reference TRBV28 and TRBJ2-7, the full variable domain reads DVKVTQSSRYLVKRTGEKVFLECVQDMDHENMFWYRQDPGLGLRLIYFSYDVKMKEKGDIPEGYSVSREKKERFSLILESASTNQTSMYLCASSRGPFNYEQYFGPGTRLTVT.